These T cell receptor beta chains were read from a single sample in a study of blood T cell repertoires in COVID-19. TCRdb's copy holds only in-frame clones and misses some; the assay was immunoSEQ multiplex PCR. Here the sample spans about 210,000 clones, 75% to 90% being singletons. Sample: peripheral blood. Source of these receptors: a man aged 35-49 years with acute or convalescent COVID-19. CDR3s include the opening cysteine and the closing phenylalanine or tryptophan. Fields, in order: J gene, D gene, clone size, V gene, CDR3 DNA, CDR3 protein. D genes are given only for firm matches. Clone sizes are given selectively: once, few, many, or a class where the clone is expanded.

TRBJ1-5	-	-	TRBV11-2	TGTGCCAGCAGCTTAGGAGGCGGTAATCAGCCCCAGCATTTT	CASSLGGGNQPQHF
TRBJ1-2	TRBD1	-	TRBV24-1	TGTGCCACCAGTGACCCCGGGACAGGGCAAGGTGGCTACACCTTC	CATSDPGTGQGGYTF
TRBJ2-1	TRBD1	-	TRBV7-9	TGTGCCAGCAGCTACGGACAGGGTTCCTACAATGAGCAGTTCTTC	CASSYGQGSYNEQFF
TRBJ2-7	TRBD2	-	TRBV7-9	TGTGCCAGCAGCTTAGGGACTAGCGGGAGGTCCTACGAGCAGTACTTC	CASSLGTSGRSYEQYF
TRBJ2-2	-	-	TRBV6-5	TGTGCCAGCAGTCCCGTGAGGGCCTGGGACGGGGAGCTGTTTTTT	CASSPVRAWDGELFF
TRBJ2-7	-	-	TRBV2	TGTGCCAGCAGCCCCCTGCGAGGGAGAACCTACGAGCAGTACTTC	CASSPLRGRTYEQYF
TRBJ1-2	TRBD1	-	TRBV5-5	TGTGCCAGCAGCTTGGCCGGACAGGGGAGCGGCTACACCTTC	CASSLAGQGSGYTF
TRBJ2-1	TRBD2	-	TRBV18	TGTGCCAGCTCACCACTCCGGGCGGGAGGTGCCTACAATGAGCAGTTCTTC	CASSPLRAGGAYNEQFF
TRBJ2-2	-	-	TRBV4-1	TGCGCCAGCAGCCATTGGCAGGGGCCCGGGGAGCTGTTTTTT	CASSHWQGPGELFF
TRBJ2-3	-	-	TRBV18	TGTGCCAGCTCCTCGGGACTTTTCACAGATACGCAGTATTTT	CASSSGLFTDTQYF
TRBJ1-1	-	-	TRBV6-5	TGTGCCAGCAGTAGAGGGTTCTCGACTGAAGCTTTCTTT	CASSRGFSTEAFF
TRBJ2-5	TRBD2	-	TRBV5-1	TGCGCCAGCCAGGGCGGGGGGGAGACCCAGTACTTC	CASQGGGETQYF
TRBJ2-5	-	-	TRBV5-1	TGCGCCAGCAGCCCGTTAAAGGGTTCAGGGGAGACCCAGTACTTC	CASSPLKGSGETQYF
TRBJ1-2	-	-	TRBV6-4	TGTGCCAGCAGTGACTCCCCACTTAGCACGGAAGGCTACACCTTC	CASSDSPLSTEGYTF
TRBJ1-2	TRBD1	-	TRBV3-1/TRBV3-2	TGTGCCAGCAGCCAAGAGAGGGGACAGTACTATGGCTACACCTTC	CASSQERGQYYGYTF
TRBJ1-1	-	-	TRBV27	TGTGCCAGCTCACTAACTTCTCTTGACAGAGACACTGAAGCTTTCTTT	CASSLTSLDRDTEAFF
TRBJ2-5	-	-	TRBV6-5	TGTGCCAGCAGTACCCTAGCGACCTTCCAAGAGACCCAGTACTTC	CASSTLATFQETQYF
TRBJ2-7	-	-	TRBV14	TGTGCCAGCAGCCAAGATCCTGACATCGAGCAGTACTTC	CASSQDPDIEQYF
TRBJ2-5	TRBD1	-	TRBV5-5	TGTGCCAGCAGCCGGGACAGGGGGGGGACCCACCAAGAGACCCAGTACTTC	CASSRDRGGTHQETQYF
TRBJ2-7	-	once	TRBV27	TGTGCCAGTCAAGGCGGGGCTTACGAGCAGTACTTC	CASQGGAYEQYF
TRBJ1-5	-	-	TRBV5-1	TGCGCCAGCAGCTTTGGGGGGGGTCAGCCCCAGCATTTT	CASSFGGGQPQHF
TRBJ1-2	-	-	TRBV7-8	TGTGCCAGCAGCCCAGACAGCTATGGCTACACCTTC	CASSPDSYGYTF
TRBJ1-2	-	-	TRBV5-1	TGCGCCAGCAGCTTGGGAGGTGGCGGAGGAGTTGGCTACACCTTC	CASSLGGGGGVGYTF
TRBJ2-5	TRBD1	-	TRBV11-2	TGTGCCAGCAGCCATCATCAGGGGGCGCGGGGAGAGACCCAGTACTTC	CASSHHQGARGETQYF
TRBJ2-5	TRBD2	-	TRBV7-2	TGTGCCAGCAGCTCAACTAGCGGGGCCAACCAAGAGACCCAGTACTTC	CASSSTSGANQETQYF
TRBJ2-7	TRBD1	-	TRBV19	TGTGCCAGTAGTATAGAAGTGGGGACAGGGTGGTACTTC	CASSIEVGTGWYF
TRBJ2-1	TRBD2	-	TRBV7-7	TGTGCCAGCAGCCCGGGACTACTCTCCTACAATGAGCAGTTCTTC	CASSPGLLSYNEQFF
TRBJ2-3	-	-	TRBV7-9	TGTGCCAGCAGCTTAGCGCTGGCGGGGGCTACAGATACGCAGTATTTT	CASSLALAGATDTQYF
TRBJ2-5	-	-	TRBV5-6	TGTGCCAGCACCTCCTCCCACAGCCAAGAGACCCAGTACTTC	CASTSSHSQETQYF
TRBJ2-2	TRBD1	-	TRBV19	TGTGCCAGTAGTCCTCGGGACAGAGGTAACACCGGGGAGCTGTTTTTT	CASSPRDRGNTGELFF
TRBJ2-1	TRBD2	few	TRBV7-9	TGTGCCAGCAGCTTAGATAGCGGGAGGTCCTTTGAGCAGTTCTTC	CASSLDSGRSFEQFF
TRBJ1-4	-	-	TRBV24-1	TGTGCCACCAGTGGCGGCTTCCCTAATGAAAAACTGTTTTTT	CATSGGFPNEKLFF
TRBJ1-3	-	-	TRBV29-1	TGCAGCGTTGTAGGGGCCAGCTCTGGAAACACCATATATTTT	CSVVGASSGNTIYF
TRBJ2-3	TRBD2	-	TRBV3-1/TRBV3-2	TGTGCCAGCAGCCCGGGGGGATCGCTTCCAACTACGCAGTATTTT	CASSPGGSLPTTQYF
TRBJ2-3	-	-	TRBV4-2	TGTGCCAGCAGCTATGAGAGGTCAGATACGCAGTATTTT	CASSYERSDTQYF
TRBJ1-1	TRBD1	-	TRBV6-5	TGTGCCAGCATTCCTACCGGGACAGCTGAAGCTTTCTTT	CASIPTGTAEAFF
TRBJ2-5	TRBD2	-	TRBV2	TGTGCCAGCAGTGAGGCGGGGGGCCGGGAGACCCAGTACTTC	CASSEAGGRETQYF
TRBJ1-2	TRBD1	-	TRBV28	TGTGCCAGTACGCAGGGGGCTAACTATGGCTACACCTTC	CASTQGANYGYTF
TRBJ2-6	-	-	TRBV5-4	TGTGCCAGCAGCCGTTCTGGGGCCAACGTCCTGACTTTC	CASSRSGANVLTF
TRBJ2-1	TRBD1	-	TRBV6-5	TGTGCCAGCAGGCTACCGGGACAGGGATACAATGAGCAGTTCTTC	CASRLPGQGYNEQFF
TRBJ2-5	-	-	TRBV28	TGTGCCAGCAGTTCGACAGCGAAAGAGACCCAGTACTTC	CASSSTAKETQYF
TRBJ2-1	TRBD2	-	TRBV4-2	TGTGCCAGCAGCCACGGAGGGACTAGCGGGGGACCAGAGCAGTTCTTC	CASSHGGTSGGPEQFF
TRBJ1-2	-	-	TRBV6-5	TGTGCCAGCAGTTACGGCTCGGAGGTCTATGGCTACACCTTC	CASSYGSEVYGYTF
TRBJ2-2	TRBD1	-	TRBV7-6	TGTGCCAGCAGCTTACCTAGGGGGGGACAGGGGTCCACCGGGGAGCTGTTTTTT	CASSLPRGGQGSTGELFF
TRBJ2-5	-	few	TRBV19	TGTGCCAGTAGTATCGCCTCTACAGGGTTGGAAGAGACCCAGTACTTC	CASSIASTGLEETQYF
TRBJ1-1	-	-	TRBV28	TGTGCCAGCAGGAGACCCCGGGGCACTGAAGCTTTCTTT	CASRRPRGTEAFF
TRBJ1-1	-	-	TRBV7-2	TGTGCCAGCAGCTTAGCTCGTAGCACCTACCCGGGTGAAGCTTTCTTT	CASSLARSTYPGEAFF
TRBJ1-5	-	-	TRBV6-4	TGTGCCATTCCACGACTCCGGGGGACTCAGCCCCAGCATTTT	CAIPRLRGTQPQHF